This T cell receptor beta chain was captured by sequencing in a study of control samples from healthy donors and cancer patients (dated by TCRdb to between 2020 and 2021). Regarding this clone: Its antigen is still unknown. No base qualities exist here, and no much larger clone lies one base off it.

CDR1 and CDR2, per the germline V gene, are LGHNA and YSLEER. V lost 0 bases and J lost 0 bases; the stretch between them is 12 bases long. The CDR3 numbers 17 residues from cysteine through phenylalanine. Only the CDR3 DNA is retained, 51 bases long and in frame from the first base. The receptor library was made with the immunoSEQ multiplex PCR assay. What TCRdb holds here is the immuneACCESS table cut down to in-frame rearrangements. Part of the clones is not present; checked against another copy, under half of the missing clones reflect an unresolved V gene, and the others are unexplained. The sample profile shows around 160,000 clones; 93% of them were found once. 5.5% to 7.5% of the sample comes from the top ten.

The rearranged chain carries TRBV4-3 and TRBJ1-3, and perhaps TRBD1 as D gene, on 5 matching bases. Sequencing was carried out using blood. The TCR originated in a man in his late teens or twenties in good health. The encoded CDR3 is CASSQDRSRASGNTIYF. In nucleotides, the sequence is TGCGCCAGCAGCCAAGATCGGTCCAGGGCCTCTGGAAACACCATATATTTT.